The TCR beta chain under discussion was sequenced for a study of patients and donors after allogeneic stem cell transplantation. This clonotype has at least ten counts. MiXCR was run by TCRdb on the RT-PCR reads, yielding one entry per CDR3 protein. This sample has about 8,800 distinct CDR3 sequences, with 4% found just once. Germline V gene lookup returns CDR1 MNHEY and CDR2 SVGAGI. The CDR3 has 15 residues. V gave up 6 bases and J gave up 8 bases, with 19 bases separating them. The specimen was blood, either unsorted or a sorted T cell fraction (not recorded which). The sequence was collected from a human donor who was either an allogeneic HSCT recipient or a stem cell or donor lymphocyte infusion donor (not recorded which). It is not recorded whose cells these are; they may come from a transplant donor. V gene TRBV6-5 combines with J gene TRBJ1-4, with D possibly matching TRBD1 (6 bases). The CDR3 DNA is TGTGCCAGCAGCCCCTGGGAGGGGGAGATGGAAAAACTGTTTTTT. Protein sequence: CASSPWEGEMEKLFF.